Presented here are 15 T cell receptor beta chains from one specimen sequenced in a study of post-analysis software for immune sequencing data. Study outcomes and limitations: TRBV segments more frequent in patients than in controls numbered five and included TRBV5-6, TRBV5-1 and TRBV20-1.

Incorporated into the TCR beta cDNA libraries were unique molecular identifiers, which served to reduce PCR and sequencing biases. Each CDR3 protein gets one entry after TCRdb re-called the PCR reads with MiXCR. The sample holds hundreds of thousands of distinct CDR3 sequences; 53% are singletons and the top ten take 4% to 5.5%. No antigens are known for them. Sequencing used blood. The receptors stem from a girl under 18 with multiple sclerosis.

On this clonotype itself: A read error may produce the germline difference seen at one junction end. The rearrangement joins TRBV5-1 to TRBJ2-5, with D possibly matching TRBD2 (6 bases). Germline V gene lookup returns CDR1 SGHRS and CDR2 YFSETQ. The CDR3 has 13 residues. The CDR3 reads CASSLAGREAQYF. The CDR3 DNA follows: TGCGCCAGCAGCTTGGCCGGGAGAGAGGCCCAGTACTTC.

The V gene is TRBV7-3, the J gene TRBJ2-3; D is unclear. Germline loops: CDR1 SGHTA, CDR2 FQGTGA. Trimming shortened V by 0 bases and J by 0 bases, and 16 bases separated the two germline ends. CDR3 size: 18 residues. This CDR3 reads CASSLTGLGPPSTDTQYF. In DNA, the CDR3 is TGTGCCAGCAGCTTAACTGGTCTCGGGCCCCCTAGCACAGATACGCAGTATTTT.

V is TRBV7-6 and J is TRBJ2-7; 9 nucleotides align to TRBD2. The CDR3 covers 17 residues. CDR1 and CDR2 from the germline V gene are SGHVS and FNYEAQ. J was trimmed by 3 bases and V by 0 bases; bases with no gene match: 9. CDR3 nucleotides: TGTGCCAGCAGCTTAGCTGTTCTAGCTAGCGGGGTCTACGAGCAGTACTTC. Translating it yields CASSLAVLASGVYEQYF.

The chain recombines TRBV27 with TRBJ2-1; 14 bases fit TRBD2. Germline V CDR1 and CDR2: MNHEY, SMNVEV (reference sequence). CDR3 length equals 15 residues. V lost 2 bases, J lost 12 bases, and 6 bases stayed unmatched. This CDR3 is CASSLGGTSGSVQFF. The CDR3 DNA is TGTGCCAGCAGTTTAGGTGGGACTAGCGGGAGTGTGCAGTTCTTC.

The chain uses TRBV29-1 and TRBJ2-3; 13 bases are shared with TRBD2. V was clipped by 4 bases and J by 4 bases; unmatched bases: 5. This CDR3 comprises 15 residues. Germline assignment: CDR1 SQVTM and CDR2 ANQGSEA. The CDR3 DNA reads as TGCAGCGTTGTTCGGACTAGCGGGAGTTCAGATACGCAGTATTTT. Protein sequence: CSVVRTSGSSDTQYF.

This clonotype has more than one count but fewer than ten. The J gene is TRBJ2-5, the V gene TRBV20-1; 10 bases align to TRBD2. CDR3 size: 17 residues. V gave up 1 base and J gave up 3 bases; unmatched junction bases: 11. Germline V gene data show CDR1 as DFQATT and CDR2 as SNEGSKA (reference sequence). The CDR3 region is CSARGRTSGTPKETQYF. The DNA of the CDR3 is TGCAGTGCTAGAGGCCGGACTAGCGGAACACCCAAAGAGACCCAGTACTTC.

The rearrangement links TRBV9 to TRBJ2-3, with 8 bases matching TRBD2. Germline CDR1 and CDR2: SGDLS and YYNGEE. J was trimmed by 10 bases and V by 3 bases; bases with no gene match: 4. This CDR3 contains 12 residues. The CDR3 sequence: CASSGAGVPQYF. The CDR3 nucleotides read TGTGCCAGCAGCGGAGCGGGAGTCCCGCAGTATTTT. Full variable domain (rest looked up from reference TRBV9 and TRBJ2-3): DSGVTQTPKHLITATGQRVTLRCSPRSGDLSVYWYQQSLDQGLQFLIQYYNGEERAKGNILERFSAQQFPDLHSELNLSSLELGDSALYFCASSGAGVPQYFGPGTRLTVL.

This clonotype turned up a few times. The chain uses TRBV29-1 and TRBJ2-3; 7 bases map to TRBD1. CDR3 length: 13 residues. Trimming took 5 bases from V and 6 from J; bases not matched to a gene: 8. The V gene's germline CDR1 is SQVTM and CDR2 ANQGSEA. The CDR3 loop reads CSVRQGLKDTQYF. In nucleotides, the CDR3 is TGCAGCGTTCGACAGGGTCTCAAGGATACGCAGTATTTT.

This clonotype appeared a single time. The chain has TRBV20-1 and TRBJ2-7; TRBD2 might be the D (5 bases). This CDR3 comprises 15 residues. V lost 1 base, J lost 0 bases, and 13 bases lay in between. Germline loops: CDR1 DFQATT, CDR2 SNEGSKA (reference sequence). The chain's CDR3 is CSARASGGSSYEQYF. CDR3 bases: TGCAGTGCTAGAGCTTCGGGTGGGAGCTCCTACGAGCAGTACTTC.

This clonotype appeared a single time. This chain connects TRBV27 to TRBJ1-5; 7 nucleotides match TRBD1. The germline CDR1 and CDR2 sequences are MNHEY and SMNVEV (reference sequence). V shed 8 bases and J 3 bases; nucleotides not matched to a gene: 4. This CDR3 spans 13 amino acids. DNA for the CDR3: TGTGCCAGCGGAGGGGGCCTCAATCAGCCCCAGCATTTT. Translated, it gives CASGGGLNQPQHF.

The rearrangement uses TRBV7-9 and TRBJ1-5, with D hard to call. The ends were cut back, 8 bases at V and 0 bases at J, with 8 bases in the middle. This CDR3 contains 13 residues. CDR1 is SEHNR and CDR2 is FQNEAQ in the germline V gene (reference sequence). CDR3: CASASSSNQPQHF. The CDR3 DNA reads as TGTGCCAGCGCCTCAAGTAGCAATCAGCCCCAGCATTTT.

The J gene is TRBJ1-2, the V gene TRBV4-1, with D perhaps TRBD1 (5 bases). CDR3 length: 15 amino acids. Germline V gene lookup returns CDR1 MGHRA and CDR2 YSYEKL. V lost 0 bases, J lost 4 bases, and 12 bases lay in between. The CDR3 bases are TGCGCCAGCAGCCAAGAAGGCAGGGTCAGCTATGGCTACACCTTC. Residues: CASSQEGRVSYGYTF.

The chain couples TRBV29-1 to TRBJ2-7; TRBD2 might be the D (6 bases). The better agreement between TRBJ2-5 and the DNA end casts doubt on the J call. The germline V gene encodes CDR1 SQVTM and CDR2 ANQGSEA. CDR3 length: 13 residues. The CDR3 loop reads CSVETSLAETQYF. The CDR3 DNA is TGCAGCGTCGAGACTAGTCTCGCGGAGACCCAGTACTTC.

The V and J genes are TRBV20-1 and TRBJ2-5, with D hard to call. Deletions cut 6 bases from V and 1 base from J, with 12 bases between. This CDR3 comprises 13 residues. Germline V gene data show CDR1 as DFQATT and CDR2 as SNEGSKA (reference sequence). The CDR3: CSADSGLQETQYF. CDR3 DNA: TGCAGTGCAGATTCGGGCCTCCAAGAGACCCAGTACTTC.

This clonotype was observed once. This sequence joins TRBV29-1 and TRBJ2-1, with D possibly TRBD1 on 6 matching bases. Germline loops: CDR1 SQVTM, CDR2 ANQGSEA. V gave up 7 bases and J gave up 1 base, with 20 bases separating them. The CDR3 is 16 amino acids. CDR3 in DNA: TGCAGCGCCACCCGGAAGGGGGTGGGTTCCTACAATGAGCAGTTCTTC. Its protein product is CSATRKGVGSYNEQFF.